This T cell receptor beta chain was sequenced during a study of T-cell reconstitution after alpha-beta-depleted transplantation in children. This CDR3 spans 14 amino acids. J gave up 5 bases and V 4 bases, and 6 bases lay outside the gene matches. Germline V gene data show CDR1 as SGHRS and CDR2 as YFSETQ. Preparing the TCRbeta library involved the use of unique molecular identifiers. TCRdb called the PCR reads again in MiXCR, with one record for every CDR3 protein. Of nearly 550,000 distinct CDR3 sequences listed, 18% are singletons. The sequence came from a human donor who donated a stem cell graft to a child with acute lymphoblastic leukemia. Sequenced material: PBMCs from the stem cell graft donor, taken from the stem cell graft. V and J are TRBV5-1 and TRBJ1-1; 9 nucleotides align to TRBD1. CDR3 coding DNA: TGCGCCAGCAGCCAACAGGGGGCCGGGACTGAAGCTTTCTTT. It yields the protein CASSQQGAGTEAFF.